These 27 T cell receptor beta chains came from one sample sequenced in a study of T cell responses to AZD1222 COVID-19 vaccine. Sequenced by immunoSEQ multiplex PCR; TCRdb stores in-frame clones only, minus some. The sample contains 90,000 to 100,000 clones, 88% of which appear only once. The sequences come from peripheral blood, collected 28 days after the second AZD1222 dose. These receptors were obtained from an adult who received the AZD1222 COVID-19 vaccine.

The chain has TRBV3-1 (or the pseudogene TRBV3-2) and TRBJ2-7; TRBD1 is a possible D gene (6 bases). With 1 base removed from V and 3 bases from J, the gap between germline ends came to 16 bases. The CDR3 runs to 16 residues. Germline-derived CDR1 and CDR2 are LGHDT and YNNKEL (reference sequence). In DNA form, the CDR3 reads TGTGCCAGCAGCCAAGGAGCCACAGGGCCTGGCTACGAGCAGTACTTC. Translation gives CASSQGATGPGYEQYF.

V usage is TRBV28 and J usage is TRBJ2-7, with TRBD2 matching 12 bases. The V and J ends lost 6 bases and 6 bases, in that order; junction bases with no gene match: 6. The CDR3 runs 14 residues. Per the germline V gene, CDR1 is MDHEN and CDR2 is SYDVKM. The CDR3 DNA follows: TGTGCCAGCAGGCTAGCGGGAGGGCCTGGCGAGCAGTACTTC. It is translated as CASRLAGGPGEQYF.

V and J are TRBV28 and TRBJ1-2; maybe TRBD1 (5 bases). This CDR3 region has 14 residues. CDR1 and CDR2 from the germline V gene are MDHEN and SYDVKM. V dropped 4 bases and J dropped 0 bases, with 9 bases sitting between them. The chain's CDR3 is CASSSGQSNYGYTF. In nucleotides, the CDR3 is TGTGCCAGCAGTTCAGGACAATCTAACTATGGCTACACCTTC.

The chain joins TRBV5-4 to TRBJ2-2; D remains ambiguous. This CDR3 comprises 13 residues. In germline, CDR1 is SGHNT, CDR2 YYREEE (reference sequence). Trimming removed 4 bases from V and 1 base from J, with 5 bases in between. The DNA of the CDR3 is TGTGCCAGCAGCCCTGAGAACACCGGGGAGCTGTTTTTT. Its translation is CASSPENTGELFF.

The CDR3 region is CSVEWKGAAYGYTF. In DNA form, the CDR3 reads TGCAGCGTTGAATGGAAGGGGGCCGCCTATGGCTACACCTTC. The chain uses TRBV29-1 and TRBJ1-2; 7 nucleotides align to TRBD1. The CDR3 has 14 residues. Trimming cost V 2 bases and J 4 bases; bases outside gene matches: 7. Germline lookup yields CDR1 SQVTM and CDR2 ANQGSEA.

CDR3 in amino acids: CASSGTSLTDTQYF. CDR3 DNA: TGTGCCAGCAGCGGGACTAGTCTTACAGATACGCAGTATTTT. The chain employs TRBV9 and TRBJ2-3; 7 bases map to TRBD2. Germline assignment: CDR1 SGDLS and CDR2 YYNGEE. The J segment lost 3 bases and the V segment lost 3 bases, leaving 4 bases of the junction unmatched. This CDR3 is 14 amino acids long.

The chain carries TRBV14 and TRBJ2-1, with D unresolved. There are 12 residues in the CDR3. Germline V lookup: CDR1 SGHDN, CDR2 FVKESK. Trimming took 0 bases from V and 5 from J, leaving 2 bases between them. The CDR3 reads CASSQDNNEQFF. In DNA form, the CDR3 reads TGTGCCAGCAGCCAAGACAACAATGAGCAGTTCTTC.

The genes are TRBV5-6 and TRBJ2-7, with D possibly TRBD2 on 6 matching bases. The germline gives CDR1 SGHDT, CDR2 YYEEEE. V lost 4 bases to trimming and J lost 3 bases, with 14 bases between them. The CDR3 contains 14 residues. In DNA, the CDR3 is TGTGCCAGCAGCCTCGTCGGAGGGAACTACGAGCAGTACTTC. Amino acid sequence: CASSLVGGNYEQYF.

This clone has a single count. The rearrangement joins TRBV28 to TRBJ2-1; TRBD2 aligns across 11 bases. The CDR3 consists of 18 residues. Germline CDR1 reads MDHEN; CDR2 reads SYDVKM. V shed 5 bases and J 14 bases; nucleotides not matched to a gene: 23. CDR3 protein: CASSMLHRLAGRPPGKFF. The CDR3 DNA reads as TGTGCCAGCAGTATGCTACATAGACTAGCGGGAAGACCCCCCGGGAAGTTCTTC. Together with reference TRBV28 and TRBJ2-1, the CDR3 gives the full variable domain: DVKVTQSSRYLVKRTGEKVFLECVQDMDHENMFWYRQDPGLGLRLIYFSYDVKMKEKGDIPEGYSVSREKKERFSLILESASTNQTSMYLCASSMLHRLAGRPPGKFFGPGTRLTVL.

This clone appeared a single time. The chain couples TRBV11-2 to TRBJ1-1; D is ambiguous. Per the germline V gene, CDR1 is SGHAT and CDR2 is FQNNGV. CDR3 length: 15 amino acids. The V end lost 5 bases, the J end lost 1 base, and 14 bases lay between the germline ends. The CDR3 nucleotides read TGTGCCAGCAGCCCGCCGACAAAACCGAACACTGAAGCTTTCTTT. Amino acid sequence: CASSPPTKPNTEAFF.

The CDR3 loop is CASSAGTRADTQYF. As DNA, the CDR3 is TGCGCCAGCAGTGCCGGGACTCGGGCAGATACGCAGTATTTT. The genes are TRBV10-1 and TRBJ2-3; weak D call: TRBD2 (6 bases). The germline V gene encodes CDR1 WNHNN and CDR2 SYGVQD (reference sequence). V shed 4 bases and J shed 4 bases, with 12 bases lying between them. The CDR3 extends over 14 amino acids.

This chain joins TRBV5-1 and TRBJ1-4; 9 bases are shared with TRBD1. After removal of 0 bases from V and 12 bases from J, the junction contained 6 bases not matched to a gene. CDR1 is SGHRS and CDR2 is YFSETQ in the germline V gene. The CDR3 has 14 amino acids. DNA of the CDR3: TGCGCCAGCAGCTTGGCCGGGACAGGGCTAGAACTGTTTTTT. This encodes CASSLAGTGLELFF.

The chain carries TRBV19 and TRBJ1-2; 7 bases are a match to TRBD1. CDR3 size: 14 residues. Trimming at V came to 5 bases and at J to 3 bases, leaving 6 bases not matched to a gene. The germline CDR1 and CDR2 sequences are LNHDA and SQIVND (reference sequence). CDR3 protein: CASSPTGQDYGYTF. CDR3 sequence (DNA): TGTGCCAGTAGTCCTACCGGACAGGACTATGGCTACACCTTC.

J is TRBJ2-7 and V is TRBV5-4; maybe TRBD2 (6 bases). This CDR3 spans 14 amino acids. Germline V gives CDR1 SGHNT, CDR2 YYREEE (reference sequence). V lost 4 bases and J lost 7, with 18 bases in between. The chain's CDR3 is CASSGPGLETEQYF. CDR3 sequence (DNA): TGTGCCAGCAGCGGCCCGGGACTCGAAACGGAGCAGTACTTC.

This chain uses TRBV5-6 with TRBJ1-5; the D is unclear. The CDR3 has 15 amino acids. Germline V gives CDR1 SGHDT, CDR2 YYEEEE. V dropped 0 bases and J dropped 1 base, with 8 bases sitting between them. The CDR3 nucleotides read TGTGCCAGCAGCTTGGGATTTGGGAGCAATCAGCCCCAGCATTTT. Amino acids: CASSLGFGSNQPQHF.

The CDR3 nucleotides are TGTGCCAGCAGTTCCCTGACAGACGAGGCATTTTGGCATTTT. It specifies CASSSLTDEAFWHF. The gene calls are TRBV28 and TRBJ1-5; a possible D gene is TRBD1 (5 bases). The V and J ends lost 4 bases and 15 bases respectively, with 22 bases between them. Germline V gene sequence: CDR1 MDHEN, CDR2 SYDVKM. There are 14 residues in the CDR3.

The CDR3 region is CASSLGRTSGTDTQYF. CDR3 nucleotide sequence: TGTGCCAGCAGCTTAGGTCGGACTAGCGGCACAGATACGCAGTATTTT. V usage is TRBV11-2 and J usage is TRBJ2-3, with 9 bases fitting TRBD2. V lost 1 base to trimming and J lost 1 base; unmatched junction nucleotides: 3. This CDR3 contains 16 residues. CDR1 and CDR2 (germline): SGHAT, FQNNGV.

This clone was seen a handful of times. This chain connects TRBV4-2 to TRBJ2-7; D call uncertain. CDR3 length equals 13 residues. Trimming cost V 3 bases and J 6 bases, with 12 bases left between them. Germline V gene lookup returns CDR1 LGHNA and CDR2 YNFKEQ. CDR3 residues: CASSQDEWGEQYF. The CDR3 region has the DNA TGTGCCAGCAGCCAGGATGAATGGGGCGAGCAGTACTTC.

The V gene is TRBV28, the J gene TRBJ2-3, with 10 bases aligning to TRBD1. Per germline, CDR1 MDHEN and CDR2 SYDVKM. This CDR3 has 17 residues. V was clipped by 3 bases and J by 3 bases; unmatched bases: 9. As DNA, the CDR3 is TGTGCCAGCAGTTTTCCCCGACAGGGGGCAGATACAGATACGCAGTATTTT. Translated: CASSFPRQGADTDTQYF.

V gene TRBV10-3 combines with J gene TRBJ2-5; 7 nucleotides align to TRBD2. V lost 11 bases to trimming and J lost 5 bases; unmatched junction nucleotides: 11. The CDR3 is 13 residues long. Germline V gene data show CDR1 as ENHRY and CDR2 as SYGVKD. The CDR3 coding sequence is TGTGCCGCCAAAGGGGAGGGCCACGAGACCCAGTACTTC. This sequence encodes CAAKGEGHETQYF.

The genes are TRBV5-4 and TRBJ2-2, with D possibly matching TRBD1 (5 bases). The germline gives CDR1 SGHNT, CDR2 YYREEE (reference sequence). CDR3 size: 15 residues. The V end lost 0 bases, the J end lost 5 bases, and 11 bases lay between the germline ends. The CDR3 DNA reads TGTGCCAGCAGCTTGGAGTTGTCAGGGACCGGGGAGCTGTTTTTT. Amino acids: CASSLELSGTGELFF.

The V gene is TRBV12-3 or TRBV12-4, the J gene TRBJ2-7, with TRBD1 as a possible D gene (5 bases). The CDR3 totals 12 residues. The V end was cut by 1 base, the J end by 6 bases, with 7 bases between. The chain's CDR3 is CASSLDRFEQYF. CDR3 sequence (DNA): TGTGCCAGCAGTTTAGACAGGTTCGAGCAGTACTTC.

V is TRBV10-3 and J is TRBJ2-1; either TRBD1 or TRBD2 may supply D (5 bases each). CDR1 and CDR2 (germline): ENHRY, SYGVKD. Trimming took off 6 bases at V and 0 bases at J, with 15 bases between the two ends. The CDR3 sequence is 16 residues long. The CDR3 coding sequence is TGTGCCATCAGAACCGGGACCGAGAGCTCCTACAATGAGCAGTTCTTC. Amino acids: CAIRTGTESSYNEQFF.

The chain has TRBV21-1 and TRBJ2-3; TRBD1 is the table's D call and was not checked against the DNA. TRBV21-1 is a pseudogene segment. The CDR3 contains 17 residues. The CDR3 here is CASSKLATDHSTDTQYF. CDR3 sequence (DNA): TGTGCCAGCAGCAAACTCGCGACAGACCACAGCACAGATACGCAGTATTTT.

This clone has only one observation. The J gene is TRBJ1-1, the V gene TRBV4-1, with D perhaps TRBD1 (5 bases). Trimming removed 1 base at V and 3 bases at J, with 18 bases between. Germline CDR1 reads MGHRA; CDR2 reads YSYEKL. There are 17 residues in the CDR3. CDR3 sequence (DNA): TGCGCCAGCAGCCAAGTGGGACTTCGACGAATCGACACTGAAGCTTTCTTT. As protein: CASSQVGLRRIDTEAFF.

The chain joins TRBV29-1 to TRBJ1-3, with 11 bases aligning to TRBD1. Germline assignment: CDR1 SQVTM and CDR2 ANQGSEA. The CDR3 sequence is 17 residues long. The ends lost 0 bases at V and 0 bases at J; junction bases unmatched: 4. The CDR3 DNA sequence: TGCAGCGTTGAAGAATGGACAGGGGGCTTCTCTGGAAACACCATATATTTT. Amino acid sequence: CSVEEWTGGFSGNTIYF.

V is TRBV29-1 and J is TRBJ2-3; D is ambiguous. The germline V gene has CDR1 SQVTM and CDR2 ANQGSEA. This CDR3 is 14 amino acids long. V dropped 3 bases and J dropped 1 base, with 11 bases sitting between them. CDR3 region: CSVDPAGGTDTQYF. Written as DNA, the CDR3 is TGCAGCGTTGACCCAGCTGGGGGCACAGATACGCAGTATTTT.